Presented here are 13 T cell receptor beta chains from one specimen sequenced in a study of vaccination effects on CD4 cells after COVID-19. With about 9 days of culture completed, CD4+ T cells were isolated. Their antigen targets remain unknown. Produced via immunoSEQ multiplex PCR; TCRdb's table is partial and in-frame only. In the table there are about 51,000 clones, 74% of which are singletons. The specimen comprised CD4+ T cells from PBMCs cultured without peptide, sampled before COVID-19 vaccination. The receptors shown here come from a human donor who had a prior SARS-CoV-2 infection.

V is TRBV3-1 (or the pseudogene TRBV3-2) and J is TRBJ2-5; D ambiguous. The CDR3 sequence is 13 residues long. V was clipped by 1 base and J by 5 bases, with 8 bases between them. Germline V gives CDR1 LGHDT, CDR2 YNNKEL (reference sequence). The CDR3 sequence: CASSQVPQETQYF. CDR3 coding DNA: TGTGCCAGCAGCCAAGTCCCCCAGGAGACCCAGTACTTC.

The CDR3 loop is CASSPGRGGRNYGYTF. CDR3 nucleotides: TGTGCCAGCAGCCCCGGACGGGGGGGCCGTAACTATGGCTACACCTTC. The V call is TRBV7-6, the J call TRBJ1-2; maybe TRBD1 (6 bases). V was clipped by 5 bases and J by 1 base, with 17 bases between them. CDR1 and CDR2 from the germline V gene are SGHVS and FNYEAQ. The CDR3 extends over 16 amino acids. Based on the CDR3 plus reference TRBV7-6 and TRBJ1-2, the full variable domain is GAGVSQSPRYKVTKRGQDVALRCDPISGHVSLYWYRQALGQGPEFLTYFNYEAQQDKSGLPNDRFSAERPEGSISTLTIQRTEQRDSAMYRCASSPGRGGRNYGYTFGSGTRLTVV.

This chain links TRBV18 with TRBJ1-1; D is possibly TRBD1 (6 bases). This CDR3 is built from 16 residues. Germline CDR1 KGHSH, CDR2 LQKENI. Trimming took off 6 bases at V and 1 base at J, with 18 bases between the two ends. In nucleotides, the CDR3 is TGTGCCAGCTCCCAGTCCATGGACAGAGGGAACACTGAAGCTTTCTTT. It specifies CASSQSMDRGNTEAFF.

V and J are TRBV7-2 and TRBJ1-6; possible D gene TRBD1, 6 bases. V was pared by 0 bases and J by 11 bases, with 11 bases between. The CDR3 has 14 residues. Germline CDR1 reads SGHTA; CDR2 reads FQGNSA. CDR3 nucleotide sequence: TGTGCCAGCAGCTTAGCCGGGGGCGGCGCACCCCTCCACTTT. Protein: CASSLAGGGAPLHF. Full variable domain (missing parts from reference TRBV7-2 and TRBJ1-6): GAGVSQSPSNKVTEKGKDVELRCDPISGHTALYWYRQSLGQGLEFLIYFQGNSAPDKSGLPSDRFSAERTGGSVSTLTIQRTQQEDSAVYLCASSLAGGGAPLHFGNGTRLTVT.

The V and J genes are TRBV11-3 and TRBJ2-1; TRBD2 matches at 10 bases. The V gene end was trimmed by 6 bases and the J gene end by 7 bases; junction bases not matched to a gene: 12. Germline V gene data show CDR1 as SGHNT and CDR2 as YENEEA. This CDR3 has 16 amino acids. DNA of the CDR3: TGTGCCAGCAGGCCTAGCGGGAGACTAACTATTAATGAGCAGTTCTTC. Translated, it gives CASRPSGRLTINEQFF.

The V gene is TRBV18, the J gene TRBJ1-4; perhaps TRBD1 as D (6 bases). Germline V gene sequence: CDR1 KGHSH, CDR2 LQKENI. Deletions cut 3 bases from V and 8 bases from J, with 10 bases between. The CDR3 runs 13 residues. In DNA form, the CDR3 reads TGTGCCAGCTCACCTGGGGGCGGGGAAAAACTGTTTTTT. This sequence encodes CASSPGGGEKLFF.

This clone was found a few times. The rearrangement links TRBV6-5 to TRBJ1-3; weak D call: TRBD1 (5 bases). The CDR3 is 15 residues long. Per germline, CDR1 MNHEY and CDR2 SVGAGI. The germline V and J ends were trimmed by 6 bases and 0 bases, with 12 bases remaining between them. CDR3 DNA: TGTGCCAGCAGCCGGGGACCGAGCTCTGGAAACACCATATATTTT. Residues: CASSRGPSSGNTIYF.

In DNA, the CDR3 is TGTGCCAGCAGCCTAGAGAGGGGAGGGAGGGAAAAACTGTTTTTT. It encodes CASSLERGGREKLFF. The genes are TRBV7-2 and TRBJ1-4; possible D gene TRBD1, 5 bases. The ends were cut back, 5 bases at V and 8 bases at J, with 18 bases in the middle. Per germline, CDR1 SGHTA and CDR2 FQGNSA. This CDR3 is built from 15 residues.

CDR3 loop: CASSLSSGSADTQYF. In DNA, the CDR3 is TGTGCCAGCAGCTTAAGTAGCGGGAGCGCAGATACGCAGTATTTT. This rearrangement joins TRBV5-4 to TRBJ2-3, with 9 bases lining up with TRBD2. In germline, CDR1 is SGHNT, CDR2 YYREEE (reference sequence). With 2 bases clipped from V and 4 bases from J, the junction kept 5 bases outside the gene matches. This CDR3 comprises 15 residues. The variable domain in full, completed from reference TRBV5-4 and TRBJ2-3, reads ETGVTQSPTHLIKTRGQQVTLRCSSQSGHNTVSWYQQALGQGPQFIFQYYREEENGRGNFPPRFSGLQFPNYSSELNVNALELDDSALYLCASSLSSGSADTQYFGPGTRLTVL.

The chain links TRBV5-1 to TRBJ2-7, with 7 bases identical to TRBD1. V shed 2 bases, J shed 5 bases, and the junction held 10 bases outside the gene matches. Per the germline V gene, CDR1 is SGHRS and CDR2 is YFSETQ. CDR3 length: 15 amino acids. CDR3 sequence reads: CASSLVVQGNNEQYF. The CDR3 coding sequence is TGCGCCAGCAGCTTAGTAGTACAGGGGAACAACGAGCAGTACTTC.

J is TRBJ1-1 and V is TRBV7-2; D ambiguous. CDR3 length equals 15 residues. Between the trimmed V and J ends, which lost 1 base and 0 bases, there was a span of 9 bases. CDR1 and CDR2 (germline): SGHTA, FQGNSA. CDR3 region: CASSLGGGLNTEAFF. The CDR3 region has the DNA TGTGCCAGCAGCTTAGGGGGAGGTTTGAACACTGAAGCTTTCTTT.

This clone came up once. The V gene is TRBV19, the J gene TRBJ2-6; D ambiguous. The V gene's germline CDR1 is LNHDA and CDR2 SQIVND (reference sequence). CDR3 size: 15 residues. V was trimmed by 3 bases and J by 3 bases, leaving 9 bases between them. The CDR3 sequence: CASSIPGGGANVLTF. CDR3 coding DNA: TGTGCCAGTAGTATTCCAGGTGGTGGGGCCAACGTCCTGACTTTC.

This chain joins TRBV4-2 and TRBJ2-3; no reliable D call. Germline V CDR1 and CDR2: LGHNA, YNFKEQ. V shed 1 base and J shed 6 bases, with 14 bases lying between them. The CDR3 is 15 amino acids. CDR3 residues: CASSQGGLSSDTQYF. Here the CDR3 DNA reads TGTGCCAGCAGCCAAGGTGGTTTGAGTTCCGATACGCAGTATTTT.